The 2 T cell receptor beta chains presented below share a single source sample, sequenced in a study of technical replicates of blood from several donors. Data came from immunoSEQ multiplex PCR; TCRdb stores just in-frame clones and leaves some out. The top ten hold roughly 0.41% of the sample, which has about 72,000 clones, approximately 90% seen once. Input material: T cells isolated from PBMCs. The receptors stem from a human donor in good health.

This sequence joins TRBV4-3 and TRBJ1-4, with D maybe TRBD1 (5 bases). Germline-derived CDR1 and CDR2 are LGHNA and YSLEER. The CDR3 length is 16 residues. Trimming stripped 0 bases from V and 8 bases from J, with 16 bases between. This CDR3 reads CASSQERWGVREKLFF. For the CDR3, the DNA is TGCGCCAGCAGCCAAGAAAGATGGGGGGTAAGAGAAAAACTGTTTTTT.

This clone was seen once. In DNA, the CDR3 is TGTGCCAGCAGGGGACAGGCAAACCCCTACGAGCAGTACTTC. Translation gives CASRGQANPYEQYF. The chain couples TRBV27 to TRBJ2-7; 8 bases line up with TRBD1. V lost 6 bases to trimming and J lost 2 bases; unmatched junction nucleotides: 6. This CDR3 region has 14 residues. CDR1 is MNHEY and CDR2 is SMNVEV in the germline V gene (reference sequence).